This T cell receptor beta chain was captured in a study of beta chain features in type 1 diabetes. Findings and caveats of the study: Type 1 diabetes patients showed fewer insertions and more deletions at VDJ junctions. Significant though moderate, a shortening of TCRB CDR3s appeared in all four CD4+ subsets of Type 1 diabetes patients. A greater similarity of naive, central memory and Treg TCRB repertoires was seen among patients than among healthy donors.

Stem cell-like memory, regulatory, central memory and naive CD4+ cells were sorted via CD45RO/CCR7/CD25/CD127/CD95/CD27. V was clipped by 5 bases and J by 5 bases, with 13 bases between them. The CDR3 is 15 amino acids. Germline V gene lookup returns CDR1 SGHTA and CDR2 FQGNSA. Details on this clone: Its target is not known.

Every bit of the isolated RNA underwent reverse transcription, so sequencing read expressed TCRB transcripts. Some clones are missing from TCRdb's copy, which holds only in-frame ones; the method was immunoSEQ multiplex PCR. Of about 150,000 clones listed, less than 9.5% are singletons. The chain couples TRBV7-2 to TRBJ1-6; D is unclear. Sequencing was performed on central memory CD4+ T cells from blood. This clonotype was obtained from a man aged 18 to 29 in good health. The CDR3 is CASSLESLHNSPLHF. The CDR3 nucleotides are TGTGCCAGCAGCCTCGAGTCCCTCCATAATTCACCCCTCCACTTT.